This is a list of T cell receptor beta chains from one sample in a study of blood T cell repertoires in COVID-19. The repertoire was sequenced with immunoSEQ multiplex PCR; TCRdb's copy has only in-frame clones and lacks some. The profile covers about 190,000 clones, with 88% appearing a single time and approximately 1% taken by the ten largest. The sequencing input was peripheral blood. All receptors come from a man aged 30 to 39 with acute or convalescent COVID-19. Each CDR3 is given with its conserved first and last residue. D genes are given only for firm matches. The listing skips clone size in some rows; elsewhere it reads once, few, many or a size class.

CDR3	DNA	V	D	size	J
CASIGRDQETQYF	TGTGCCAGTATCGGGCGGGACCAAGAGACCCAGTACTTC	TRBV19	.	.	TRBJ2-5
CASSQQGNTEAFF	TGTGCCAGCAGCCAACAGGGGAACACTGAAGCTTTCTTT	TRBV7-9	.	few	TRBJ1-1
CASSDRVKETQYF	TGCGCCAGCAGTGACAGGGTAAAAGAGACCCAGTACTTC	TRBV10-1	.	.	TRBJ2-5
CASSVDRFQYF	TGTGCCAGCAGCGTAGACAGGTTTCAGTACTTC	TRBV11-2	.	.	TRBJ2-4
CASSLGLADVTGELFF	TGTGCCAGCAGTTTAGGACTAGCGGACGTCACCGGGGAGCTGTTTTTT	TRBV28	TRBD2	.	TRBJ2-2
CASSLGSGTTYF	TGTGCCAGCAGCTTGGGCAGCGGGACAACCTACTTC	TRBV5-6	.	.	TRBJ2-7
CASSYTGANNSPLHF	TGCGCCAGCAGCTATACAGGGGCCAATAATTCACCCCTCCACTTT	TRBV5-1	TRBD1	.	TRBJ1-6
CASSYRTGNTEAFF	TGTGCCAGCAGCTACCGGACAGGGAACACTGAAGCTTTCTTT	TRBV13	TRBD1	once	TRBJ1-1
CASRVTGGNTEAFF	TGTGCCAGTAGAGTGACAGGGGGCAACACTGAAGCTTTCTTT	TRBV19	TRBD1	.	TRBJ1-1
CASSPLSQSLTDTQYF	TGCGCCAGCAGCCCCCTCAGTCAATCCCTCACAGATACGCAGTATTTT	TRBV5-1	.	.	TRBJ2-3
CASSPRDEQYF	TGTGCCAGCTCACCAAGAGACGAGCAGTACTTC	TRBV18	.	once	TRBJ2-7
CASSLYGGGINYNEQFF	TGCGCCAGCAGCTTGTATGGCGGGGGAATAAACTACAATGAGCAGTTCTTC	TRBV5-1	TRBD2	.	TRBJ2-1
CASSTGQGPNSPLHF	TGTGCCAGCAGCACCGGACAGGGGCCCAATTCACCCCTCCACTTT	TRBV9	TRBD1	.	TRBJ1-6
CASSTKGLADYEQYF	TGCGCCAGCAGCACCAAGGGACTAGCAGACTACGAGCAGTACTTC	TRBV5-1	TRBD2	.	TRBJ2-7
CASSTRDRANYGYTF	TGTGCCAGTAGTACCCGGGACAGGGCGAACTATGGCTACACCTTC	TRBV19	TRBD1	.	TRBJ1-2
CASSTAGVRGTDTQYF	TGTGCCAGCAGCACGGCAGGAGTCAGGGGCACAGATACGCAGTATTTT	TRBV11-2	.	.	TRBJ2-3
CASSPRLSDRGHRYGYTF	TGTGCCAGCTCACCAAGGCTATCGGACAGGGGGCACCGCTATGGCTACACCTTC	TRBV18	TRBD1	.	TRBJ1-2
CASSLVSSNQPQHF	TGTGCCAGCAGCCTCGTTAGTAGCAATCAGCCCCAGCATTTT	TRBV5-5	.	.	TRBJ1-5
CASSLLFSEQFF	TGTGCCAGCAGCTTATTGTTTAGTGAGCAGTTCTTC	TRBV7-8	.	.	TRBJ2-1
CASSTGTNYEQYF	TGTGCCAGCAGCACCGGGACTAACTACGAGCAGTACTTC	TRBV5-4	TRBD2	few	TRBJ2-7
CASSLAFYEQYF	TGTGCCAGCAGCTTGGCATTTTACGAGCAGTACTTC	TRBV5-5	.	.	TRBJ2-7
CASSEDRGLETQYF	TGTGCCAGCAGTGAAGACAGGGGGCTGGAGACCCAGTACTTC	TRBV6-1	TRBD1	.	TRBJ2-5